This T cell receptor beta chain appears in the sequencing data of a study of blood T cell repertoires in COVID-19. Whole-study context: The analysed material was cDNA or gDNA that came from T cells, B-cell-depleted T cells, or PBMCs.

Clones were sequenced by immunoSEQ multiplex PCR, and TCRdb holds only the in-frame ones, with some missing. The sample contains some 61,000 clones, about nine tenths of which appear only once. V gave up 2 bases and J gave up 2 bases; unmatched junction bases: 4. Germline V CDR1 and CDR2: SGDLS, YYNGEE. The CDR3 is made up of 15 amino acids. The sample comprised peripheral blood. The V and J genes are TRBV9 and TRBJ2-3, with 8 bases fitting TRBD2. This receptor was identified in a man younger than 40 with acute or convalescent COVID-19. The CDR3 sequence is CASSVGTSHTDTQYF. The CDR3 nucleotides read TGTGCCAGCAGCGTTGGGACTAGTCACACAGATACGCAGTATTTT.